This TCR beta chain was observed in a study of cytomegalovirus exposure and HLA in healthy donors. General observations from the study: The likely origin of a cluster of highly shared sequence variants was a sequencing artifact. DRB1 showed the most TCR associations and HLA-C the fewest in a later analysis, as rates varied by HLA locus. Available immune exposure information covered CMV serostatus only.

Comments on this clone: What it recognizes is unknown.

The length of the CDR3 is 14 residues. Germline CDR1 SEHNR, CDR2 FQNEAQ (reference sequence). Trimming stripped 2 bases from V and 7 bases from J, with 14 bases between. PCR involved 60 Vbeta and 13 Jbeta primers. TCRdb keeps only in-frame clones here, not all; method: immunoSEQ multiplex PCR. The table records just under 65,000 clones, about 80% of them present only once. Sequenced material: PBMCs. This chain joins TRBV7-9 and TRBJ1-1; D is perhaps TRBD1 (6 bases). This TCR came from a woman between 25 and 40 years old in good health and CMV-seronegative. The CDR3 protein is CASSLSPGEYEAFF. The CDR3 nucleotides are TGTGCCAGCAGCTTATCCCCAGGGGAATATGAAGCTTTCTTT. The entire variable domain, with the rest obtained from reference TRBV7-9 and TRBJ1-1, is as follows: DTGVSQNPRHKITKRGQNVTFRCDPISEHNRLYWYRQTLGQGPEFLTYFQNEAQLEKSRLLSDRFSAERPKGSFSTLEIQRTEQGDSAMYLCASSLSPGEYEAFFGQGTRLTVV.